This T cell receptor (beta chain) stems from a study of T cells after yellow fever vaccination. Generation of TCR cDNA used 5'RACE template switching (which added a universal primer site and UMIs). TCRdb re-derived calls from the 5' RACE reads in MiXCR, one entry per CDR3 protein. Counted here are 200,000 to 250,000 distinct CDR3 sequences, about 7.1% occurring once; the ten biggest clones make up approximately 0.87%. The CDR3 contains 10 residues. The V and J ends lost 6 bases and 2 bases respectively, with 5 bases between them. Per the germline V gene, CDR1 is DFQATT and CDR2 is SNEGSKA (reference sequence).

The V call is TRBV20-1, the J call TRBJ2-7; D unclear. The source was CD4+ T cells sorted from PBMCs, collected 15 days after the yellow fever booster vaccination. The source is a man aged 25-40 years who received the YFV17D yellow fever vaccine. CDR3 residues: CSAAPYEQYF. CDR3 coding DNA: TGCAGTGCCGCTCCCTACGAGCAGTACTTC.